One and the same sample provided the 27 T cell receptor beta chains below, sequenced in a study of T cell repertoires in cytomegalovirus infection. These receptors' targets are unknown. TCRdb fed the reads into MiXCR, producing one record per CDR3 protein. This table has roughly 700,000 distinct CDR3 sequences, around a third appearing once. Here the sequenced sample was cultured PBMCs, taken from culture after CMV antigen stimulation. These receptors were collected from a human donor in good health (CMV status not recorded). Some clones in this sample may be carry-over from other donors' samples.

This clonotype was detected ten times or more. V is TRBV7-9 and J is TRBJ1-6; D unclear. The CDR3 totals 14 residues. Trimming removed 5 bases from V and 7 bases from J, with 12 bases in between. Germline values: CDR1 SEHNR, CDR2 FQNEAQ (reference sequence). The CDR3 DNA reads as TGTGCCAGCAGCGACGCGATTGGGAATTCACCCCTCCACTTT. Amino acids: CASSDAIGNSPLHF. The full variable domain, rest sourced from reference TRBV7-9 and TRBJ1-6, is DTGVSQNPRHKITKRGQNVTFRCDPISEHNRLYWYRQTLGQGPEFLTYFQNEAQLEKSRLLSDRFSAERPKGSFSTLEIQRTEQGDSAMYLCASSDAIGNSPLHFGNGTRLTVT.

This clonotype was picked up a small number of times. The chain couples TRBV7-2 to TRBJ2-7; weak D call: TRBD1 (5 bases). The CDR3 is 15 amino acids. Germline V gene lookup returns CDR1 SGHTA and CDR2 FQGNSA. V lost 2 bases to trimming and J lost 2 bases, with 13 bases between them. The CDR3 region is CASSLYQGITYEQYF. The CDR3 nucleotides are TGTGCCAGCAGCTTATACCAGGGAATTACCTACGAGCAGTACTTC.

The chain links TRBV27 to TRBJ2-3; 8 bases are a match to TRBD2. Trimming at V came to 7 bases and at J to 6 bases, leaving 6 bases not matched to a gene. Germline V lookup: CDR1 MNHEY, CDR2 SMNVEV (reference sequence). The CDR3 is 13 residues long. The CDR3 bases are TGTGCCAGCAAGCTCCGGGGGGGCGATACGCAGTATTTT. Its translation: CASKLRGGDTQYF.

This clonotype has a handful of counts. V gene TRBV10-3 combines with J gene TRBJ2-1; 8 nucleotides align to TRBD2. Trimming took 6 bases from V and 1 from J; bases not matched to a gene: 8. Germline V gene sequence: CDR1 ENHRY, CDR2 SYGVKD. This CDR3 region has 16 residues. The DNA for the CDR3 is TGTGCCATCAGGGATAATAGCGGGAAATCCTACAATGAGCAGTTCTTC. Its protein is CAIRDNSGKSYNEQFF.

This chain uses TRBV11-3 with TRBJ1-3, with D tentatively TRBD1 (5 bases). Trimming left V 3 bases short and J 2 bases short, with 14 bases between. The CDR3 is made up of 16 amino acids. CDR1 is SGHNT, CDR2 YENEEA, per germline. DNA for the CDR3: TGTGCCAGCAGCTTGGGACCGCCAGACACTGGAAACACCATATATTTT. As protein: CASSLGPPDTGNTIYF.

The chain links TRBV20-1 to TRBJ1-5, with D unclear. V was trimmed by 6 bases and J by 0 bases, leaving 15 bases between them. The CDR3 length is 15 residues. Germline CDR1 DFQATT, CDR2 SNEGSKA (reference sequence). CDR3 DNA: TGCAGTGCCCCGGATCCCCTCCCTAGCAATCAGCCCCAGCATTTT. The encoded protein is CSAPDPLPSNQPQHF.

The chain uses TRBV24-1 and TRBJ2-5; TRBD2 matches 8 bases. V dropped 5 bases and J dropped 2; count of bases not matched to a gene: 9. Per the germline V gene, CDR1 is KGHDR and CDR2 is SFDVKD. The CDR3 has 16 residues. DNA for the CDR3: TGTGCCACCAGTGCTCCGGCCGGGACTAGGCAAGAGACCCAGTACTTC. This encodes CATSAPAGTRQETQYF.

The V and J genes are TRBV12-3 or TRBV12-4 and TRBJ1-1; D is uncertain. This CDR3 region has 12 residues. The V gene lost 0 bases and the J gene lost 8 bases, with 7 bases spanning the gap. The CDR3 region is CASSLAPGEAFF. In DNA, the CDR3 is TGTGCCAGCAGTTTAGCGCCGGGGGAAGCTTTCTTT.

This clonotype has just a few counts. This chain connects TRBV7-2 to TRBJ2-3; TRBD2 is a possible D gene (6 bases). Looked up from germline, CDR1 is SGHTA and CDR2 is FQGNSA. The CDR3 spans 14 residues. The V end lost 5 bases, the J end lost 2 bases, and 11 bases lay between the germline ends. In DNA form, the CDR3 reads TGTGCCAGCAGCCGGGGACTGTTCACAGATACGCAGTATTTT. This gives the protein CASSRGLFTDTQYF.

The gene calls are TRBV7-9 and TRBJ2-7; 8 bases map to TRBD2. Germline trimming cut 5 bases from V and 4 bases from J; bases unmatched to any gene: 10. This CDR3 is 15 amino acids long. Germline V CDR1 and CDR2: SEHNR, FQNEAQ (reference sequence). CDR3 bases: TGTGCCAGCAGCCCCGGAGCGGGGGACCTTTACGAGCAGTACTTC. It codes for CASSPGAGDLYEQYF. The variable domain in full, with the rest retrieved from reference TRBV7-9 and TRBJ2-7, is DTGVSQNPRHKITKRGQNVTFRCDPISEHNRLYWYRQTLGQGPEFLTYFQNEAQLEKSRLLSDRFSAERPKGSFSTLEIQRTEQGDSAMYLCASSPGAGDLYEQYFGPGTRLTVT.

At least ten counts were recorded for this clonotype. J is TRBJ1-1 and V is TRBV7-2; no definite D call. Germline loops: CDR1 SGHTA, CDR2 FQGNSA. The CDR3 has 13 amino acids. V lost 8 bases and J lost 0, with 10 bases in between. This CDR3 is CASREMVNTEAFF. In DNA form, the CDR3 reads TGTGCCAGCCGAGAAATGGTGAACACTGAAGCTTTCTTT. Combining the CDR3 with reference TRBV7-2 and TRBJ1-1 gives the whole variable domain GAGVSQSPSNKVTEKGKDVELRCDPISGHTALYWYRQSLGQGLEFLIYFQGNSAPDKSGLPSDRFSAERTGGSVSTLTIQRTQQEDSAVYLCASREMVNTEAFFGQGTRLTVV.

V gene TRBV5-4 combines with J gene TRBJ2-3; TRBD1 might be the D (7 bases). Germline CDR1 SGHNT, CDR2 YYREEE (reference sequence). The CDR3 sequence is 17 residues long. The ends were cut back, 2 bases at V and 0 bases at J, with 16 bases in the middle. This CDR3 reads CASSLLMTGTSTDTQYF. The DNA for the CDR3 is TGTGCCAGCAGCTTATTAATGACAGGGACTAGCACAGATACGCAGTATTTT.

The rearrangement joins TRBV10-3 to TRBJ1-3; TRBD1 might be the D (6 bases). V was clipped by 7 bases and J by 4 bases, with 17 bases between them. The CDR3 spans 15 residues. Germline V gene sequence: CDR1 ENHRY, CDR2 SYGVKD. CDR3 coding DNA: TGTGCCATCATGGAGGGGGGCCTGTGGGGAAACACCATATATTTT. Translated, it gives CAIMEGGLWGNTIYF.

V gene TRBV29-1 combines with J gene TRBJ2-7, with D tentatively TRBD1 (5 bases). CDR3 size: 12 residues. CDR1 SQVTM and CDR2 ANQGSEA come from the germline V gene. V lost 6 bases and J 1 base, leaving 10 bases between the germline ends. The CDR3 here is CSVATGSYEQYF. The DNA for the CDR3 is TGCAGCGTCGCTACAGGATCCTACGAGCAGTACTTC.

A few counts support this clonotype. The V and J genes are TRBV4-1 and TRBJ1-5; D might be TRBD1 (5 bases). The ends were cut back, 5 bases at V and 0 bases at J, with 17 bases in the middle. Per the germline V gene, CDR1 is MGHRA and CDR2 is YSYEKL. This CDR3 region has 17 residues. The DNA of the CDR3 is TGCGCCAGCAGCGCTTCGTCGGGGGAATATAGCAATCAGCCCCAGCATTTT. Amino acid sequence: CASSASSGEYSNQPQHF.

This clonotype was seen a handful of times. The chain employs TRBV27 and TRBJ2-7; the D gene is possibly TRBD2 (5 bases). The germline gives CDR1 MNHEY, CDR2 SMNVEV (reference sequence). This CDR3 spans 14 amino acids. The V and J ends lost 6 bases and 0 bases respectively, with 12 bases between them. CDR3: CASSPRLNSYEQYF. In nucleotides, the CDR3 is TGTGCCAGCAGCCCTAGACTAAACTCCTACGAGCAGTACTTC.

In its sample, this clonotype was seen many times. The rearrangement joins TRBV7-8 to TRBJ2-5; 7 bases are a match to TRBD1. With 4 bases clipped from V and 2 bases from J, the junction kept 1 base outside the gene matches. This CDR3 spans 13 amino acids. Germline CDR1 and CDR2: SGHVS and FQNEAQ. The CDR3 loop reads CASSWGQQETQYF. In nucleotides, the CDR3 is TGTGCCAGCAGCTGGGGACAGCAAGAGACCCAGTACTTC.

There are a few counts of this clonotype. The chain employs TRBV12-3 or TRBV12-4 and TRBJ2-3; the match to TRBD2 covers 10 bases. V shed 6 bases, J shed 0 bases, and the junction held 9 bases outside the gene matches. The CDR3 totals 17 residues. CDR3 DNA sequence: TGTGCCAGCAGCCCCCAACGACTAGCGGGTAGCACAGATACGCAGTATTTT. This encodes CASSPQRLAGSTDTQYF.

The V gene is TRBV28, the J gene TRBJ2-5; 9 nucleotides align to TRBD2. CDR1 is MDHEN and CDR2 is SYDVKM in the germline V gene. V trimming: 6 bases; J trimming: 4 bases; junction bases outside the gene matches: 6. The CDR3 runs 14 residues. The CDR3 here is CASRPVLAGETQYF. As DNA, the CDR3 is TGTGCCAGCAGACCGGTACTAGCGGGAGAGACCCAGTACTTC.

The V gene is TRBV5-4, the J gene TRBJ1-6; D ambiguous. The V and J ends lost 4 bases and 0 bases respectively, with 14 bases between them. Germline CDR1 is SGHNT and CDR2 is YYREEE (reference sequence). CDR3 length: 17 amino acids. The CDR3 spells CASSKSTGSSYNSPLHF. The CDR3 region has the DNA TGTGCCAGCAGCAAGTCGACTGGGAGCTCCTATAATTCACCCCTCCACTTT.

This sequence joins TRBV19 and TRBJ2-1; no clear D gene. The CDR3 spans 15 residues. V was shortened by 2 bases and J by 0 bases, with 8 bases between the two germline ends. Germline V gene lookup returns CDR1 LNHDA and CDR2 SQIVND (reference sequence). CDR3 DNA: TGTGCCAGTAGTATATACCGGAACTCCTACAATGAGCAGTTCTTC. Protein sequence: CASSIYRNSYNEQFF.

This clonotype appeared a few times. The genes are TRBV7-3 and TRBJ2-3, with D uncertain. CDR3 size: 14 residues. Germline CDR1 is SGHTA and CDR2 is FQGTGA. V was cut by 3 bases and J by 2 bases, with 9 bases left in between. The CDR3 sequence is CASSFIRDTDTQYF. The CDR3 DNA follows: TGTGCCAGCAGCTTTATCAGAGACACAGATACGCAGTATTTT.

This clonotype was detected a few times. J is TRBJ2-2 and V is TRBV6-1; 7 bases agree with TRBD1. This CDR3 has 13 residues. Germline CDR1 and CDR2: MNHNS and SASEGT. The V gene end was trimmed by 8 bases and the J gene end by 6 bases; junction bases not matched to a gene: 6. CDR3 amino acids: CASGETGAGELFF. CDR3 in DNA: TGTGCCAGCGGAGAAACAGGGGCCGGGGAGCTGTTTTTT.

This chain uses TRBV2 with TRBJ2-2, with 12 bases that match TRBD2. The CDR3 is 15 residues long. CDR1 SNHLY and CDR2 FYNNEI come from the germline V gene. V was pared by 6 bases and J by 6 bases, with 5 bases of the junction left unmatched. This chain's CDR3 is CASRATSGGPGELFF. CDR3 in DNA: TGTGCCAGCAGGGCAACTAGCGGGGGGCCCGGGGAGCTGTTTTTT.

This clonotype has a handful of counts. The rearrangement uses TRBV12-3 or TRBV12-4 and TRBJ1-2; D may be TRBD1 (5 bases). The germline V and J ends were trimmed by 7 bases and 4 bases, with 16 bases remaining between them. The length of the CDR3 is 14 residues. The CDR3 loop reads CASTPDTYFYGYTF. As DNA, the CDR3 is TGTGCCAGCACTCCGGACACCTATTTCTATGGCTACACCTTC.

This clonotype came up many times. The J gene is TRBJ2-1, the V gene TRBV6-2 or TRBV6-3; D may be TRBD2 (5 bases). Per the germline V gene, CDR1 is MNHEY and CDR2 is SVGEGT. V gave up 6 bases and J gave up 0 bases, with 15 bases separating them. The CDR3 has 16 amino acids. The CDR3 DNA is TGTGCCAGCAGCCTACTGCGGGTGAGCTCCTACAATGAGCAGTTCTTC. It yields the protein CASSLLRVSSYNEQFF.

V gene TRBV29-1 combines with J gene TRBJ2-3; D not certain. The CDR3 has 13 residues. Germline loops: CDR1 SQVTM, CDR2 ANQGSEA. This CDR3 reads CSVQSVLADTQYF. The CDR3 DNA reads TGCAGTGTCCAGTCCGTCTTAGCAGATACGCAGTATTTT.